This is a list of T cell receptor beta chains from one sample in a study of T cell responses to AZD1222 COVID-19 vaccine. Assay: immunoSEQ multiplex PCR; the TCRdb copy retains only in-frame clones and omits some. The sample lists roughly 72,000 clones, approximately 89% occurring once. The material sequenced was peripheral blood, taken 28 days after the second dose of the MenACWY control vaccine. The receptors derive from an adult who received the MenACWY meningococcal vaccine as a control. The CDR3 runs from the conserved cysteine through the conserved F or W.

V	J	CDR3
TRBV30	TRBJ1-2	CAFRTGGWLWGYTF
TRBV29-1	TRBJ2-2	CSVHKPGTANTGELFF
TRBV4-3	TRBJ1-4	CASSQDFLGAGEKLFF
TRBV3-1/TRBV3-2	TRBJ1-3	CASSRATPSPGNTIYF
TRBV5-8	TRBJ2-6	CASSTGGAGANVLTF
TRBV4-1	TRBJ1-4	CASSQDITGPNEKLFF
TRBV28	TRBJ1-5	CASSFGKQGNQPQHF
TRBV6-5	TRBJ2-5	CASSLTTGIETQYF
TRBV5-5	TRBJ2-7	CASSVDAGGAYEQYF
TRBV2	TRBJ2-5	CASTLGQNKETQYF
TRBV14	TRBJ1-2	CASSQELPGGGNYGYTF
TRBV13	TRBJ1-2	CASSPRGTGLDGYTF
TRBV7-2	TRBJ2-5	CASSRKGGTGIETQYF
TRBV25-1	TRBJ2-4	CASSGGQGNIQYF
TRBV7-9	TRBJ2-7	CASSLGAASYEQYF
TRBV4-3	TRBJ2-7	CASSQDRGSYEQYF
TRBV28	TRBJ1-2	CASSPTGHYGYTF
TRBV27	TRBJ2-1	CASSLSVGGEQFF
TRBV3-1/TRBV3-2	TRBJ1-2	CASSQDHGQGGNGYTF
TRBV4-2	TRBJ1-1	CASSQGAGNANTEAFF
TRBV2	TRBJ1-6	CASSGSFNSPLHF
TRBV6-2/TRBV6-3	TRBJ2-3	CASSYDGGGLTDTQYF
TRBV28	TRBJ1-1	CASTLSGAGAEAFF
TRBV7-2	TRBJ2-5	CASSLAETQYF
TRBV6-2/TRBV6-3	TRBJ2-6	CASSPDRGRSGANVLTF
TRBV6-5	TRBJ2-6	CASSYTTGSGANVLTF
TRBV4-1	TRBJ2-3	CASSLRVENTDTQYF
TRBV5-1	TRBJ1-1	CASSLDGGRSTEAFF
TRBV21-1	TRBJ2-5	CASSKGMNREETQYF
TRBV28	TRBJ1-2	CASSFQGGADGYTF
TRBV6-5	TRBJ1-3	CASSYSSLDGNTIYF
TRBV6-6	TRBJ2-5	CATNRDLRETQYF
TRBV6-5	TRBJ1-1	CASSYRLGEAFF
TRBV7-2	TRBJ2-1	CASSLEGQAYNEQFF